This T cell receptor beta chain was observed in a study of persistence of HIV-infected CD4 T cells. The libraries were made with immunoSEQ version 4 in survey mode. Libraries were prepared by immunoSEQ multiplex PCR; TCRdb keeps only in-frame clonotypes and omits some of them. Counted here are approximately 19,000 clones, about 65% occurring once; the ten biggest clones make up approximately 8.4%. As to this clone: The target antigen is unknown.

Lysates of CMV-infected fibroblasts at 9 to 10 ug/mL stimulated these cells. Sorting of responding CD4+ T cells relied on upregulated CD40 ligand together with CD69. V lost 7 bases to trimming and J lost 1 base; unmatched junction nucleotides: 4. The length of the CDR3 is 14 residues. Germline V lookup: CDR1 SEHNR, CDR2 FQNEAQ (reference sequence). The source is an adult woman with HIV who was CMV-seropositive. The chain joins TRBV7-9 to TRBJ1-1, with 9 bases fitting TRBD1. The sequenced sample was CD4+ T cells sorted from PBMCs after approximately 19-hour stimulation, obtained from a patient who received antiretroviral therapy. The CDR3 DNA follows: TGTGCCAGCATCCTGACAGGGGGGAACACTGAAGCTTTCTTT. It yields the protein CASILTGGNTEAFF.